This TCR beta chain was recovered during a study of blood T cell repertoires in COVID-19. Across the study: Sample material is recorded as cDNA or gDNA derived from T cells, B-cell-depleted T cells, or PBMCs.

Germline CDR1 is LNHDA and CDR2 is SQIVND (reference sequence). The CDR3 spans 15 residues. V shed 6 bases and J 2 bases; nucleotides not matched to a gene: 6. Only in-frame clones appear in the TCRdb table, and some are missing; sequencing was by immunoSEQ multiplex PCR. The sample includes 200,000 to 300,000 clones, around four fifths of them seen just once. Sequences were obtained from peripheral blood. This TCR was recovered from a man in his forties with acute or convalescent COVID-19. This chain joins TRBV19 and TRBJ2-3, with TRBD1 identical over 9 bases. This CDR3 reads CASSRTGANTDTQYF. CDR3 nucleotide sequence: TGTGCCAGTAGCAGGACAGGGGCGAACACAGATACGCAGTATTTT.